The rows below give T cell receptor beta chains drawn from one sample of a study of T cells in Graves' hyperthyroidism and ophthalmopathy. MiXCR, applied by TCRdb to the multiplex PCR reads, yields one record per CDR3 protein. Altogether about 250,000 distinct CDR3 sequences are present, roughly 15% being singletons, with the ten largest covering about 33%. The specimen was blood. These receptor sequences come from a woman aged 45-65 years with Graves' hyperthyroidism that later progressed to Graves' ophthalmopathy. Both conserved end residues are part of each CDR3. The order of the fields is CDR3 protein, V gene.

cdr3_aa: CASSLASSNTEAFF; v_call: TRBV7-6
cdr3_aa: CASSSGTSGSSTQYF; v_call: TRBV5-1
cdr3_aa: CASSFQVMSTGTDTQYF; v_call: TRBV7-9
cdr3_aa: CAWSTLGQAFF; v_call: TRBV30
cdr3_aa: CASSPAETTAWEKLFF; v_call: TRBV18
cdr3_aa: CASSQTGGPGDEQYF; v_call: TRBV4-1
cdr3_aa: CASSSTGGASQETQYF; v_call: TRBV5-1
cdr3_aa: CASSLGSGRTNEQFF; v_call: TRBV28
cdr3_aa: CASSEGIRQPQHF; v_call: TRBV5-1
cdr3_aa: CSLSVSATNEKLFF; v_call: TRBV30
cdr3_aa: CASRDPTGAGNTIYF; v_call: TRBV2
cdr3_aa: CASSFRGLGETQYF; v_call: TRBV28
cdr3_aa: CSARVLTSGLQETQYF; v_call: TRBV20-1
cdr3_aa: CASSLRGLYNEQFF; v_call: TRBV12-3/TRBV12-4
cdr3_aa: CASRPLEGANTDTQYF; v_call: TRBV12-3/TRBV12-4
cdr3_aa: CASSLPGLAVYGGTDTQYF; v_call: TRBV28
cdr3_aa: CASSLSQPGSNEQYF; v_call: TRBV5-1
cdr3_aa: CASSLSTGGAGELFF; v_call: TRBV27
cdr3_aa: CSVGTSGTLGDTQYF; v_call: TRBV29-1
cdr3_aa: CATSPSRAGELFF; v_call: TRBV11-3
cdr3_aa: CASSPGIGETQYF; v_call: TRBV5-1
cdr3_aa: CSAPGQGNTGELFF; v_call: TRBV20-1
cdr3_aa: CSALSSGKGNYNEQFF; v_call: TRBV20-1
cdr3_aa: CAWSRQDNTEAFF; v_call: TRBV30
cdr3_aa: CASSPAEPSYNEQFF; v_call: TRBV5-1
cdr3_aa: CSARTASRGTEAFF; v_call: TRBV29-1
cdr3_aa: CASSQKSSGNTIYF; v_call: TRBV3-1
cdr3_aa: CASSLSGVSPLHF; v_call: TRBV27
cdr3_aa: CASSAQQGKQYF; v_call: TRBV7-9
cdr3_aa: CASSHRKQAPNYGYTF; v_call: TRBV4-1
cdr3_aa: CASRGRSRNQPQHF; v_call: TRBV2
cdr3_aa: CASSLATEFRSPLHF; v_call: TRBV5-1
cdr3_aa: CSARLPLRNEQFF; v_call: TRBV20-1
cdr3_aa: CSVEGGETYEQYF; v_call: TRBV29-1
cdr3_aa: CASSFGVGGYTF; v_call: TRBV12-3/TRBV12-4